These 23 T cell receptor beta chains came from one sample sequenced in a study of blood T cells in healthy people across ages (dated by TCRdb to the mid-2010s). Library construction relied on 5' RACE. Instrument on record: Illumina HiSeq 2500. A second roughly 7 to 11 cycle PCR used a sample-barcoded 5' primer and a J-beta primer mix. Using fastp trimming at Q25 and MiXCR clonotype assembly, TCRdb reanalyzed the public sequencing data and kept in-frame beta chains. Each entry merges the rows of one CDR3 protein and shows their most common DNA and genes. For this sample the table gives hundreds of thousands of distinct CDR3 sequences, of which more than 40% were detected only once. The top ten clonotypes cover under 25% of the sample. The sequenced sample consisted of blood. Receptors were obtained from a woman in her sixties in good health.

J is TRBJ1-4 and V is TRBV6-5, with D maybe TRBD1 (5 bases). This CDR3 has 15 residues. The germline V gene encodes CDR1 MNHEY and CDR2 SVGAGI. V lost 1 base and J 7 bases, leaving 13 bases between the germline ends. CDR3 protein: CASSYLTGGSEKLFF. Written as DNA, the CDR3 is TGTGCCAGCAGTTACTTAACCGGGGGAAGTGAAAAACTGTTTTTT.

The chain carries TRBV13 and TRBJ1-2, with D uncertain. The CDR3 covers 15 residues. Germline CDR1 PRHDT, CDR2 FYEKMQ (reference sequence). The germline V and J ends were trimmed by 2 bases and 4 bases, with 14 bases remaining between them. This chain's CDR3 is CASSLSRRGGYGYTF. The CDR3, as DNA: TGTGCCAGCAGCTTAAGTCGGCGAGGCGGCTATGGCTACACCTTC.

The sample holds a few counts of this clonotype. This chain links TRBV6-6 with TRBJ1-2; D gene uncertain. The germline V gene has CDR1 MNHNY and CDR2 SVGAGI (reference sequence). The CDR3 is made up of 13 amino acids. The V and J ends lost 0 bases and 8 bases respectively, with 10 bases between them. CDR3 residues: CASSYSTTPGYTF. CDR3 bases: TGTGCCAGCAGTTACTCGACTACACCAGGCTACACCTTC.

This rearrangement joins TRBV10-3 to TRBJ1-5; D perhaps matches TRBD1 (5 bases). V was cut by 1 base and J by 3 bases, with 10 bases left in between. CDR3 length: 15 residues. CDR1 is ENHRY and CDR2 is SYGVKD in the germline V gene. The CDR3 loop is CAISELRGDNQPQHF. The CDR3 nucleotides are TGTGCCATCAGTGAGTTACGGGGGGACAATCAGCCCCAGCATTTT.

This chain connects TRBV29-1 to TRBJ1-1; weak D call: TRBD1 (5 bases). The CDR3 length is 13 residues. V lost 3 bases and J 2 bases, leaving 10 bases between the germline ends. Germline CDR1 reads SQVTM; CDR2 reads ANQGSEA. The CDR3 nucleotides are TGCAGCGTTGAGAGGACACTAAACACTGAAGCTTTCTTT. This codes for CSVERTLNTEAFF. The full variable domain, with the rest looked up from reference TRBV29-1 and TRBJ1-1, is SAVISQKPSRDICQRGTSLTIQCQVDSQVTMMFWYRQQPGQSLTLIATANQGSEATYESGFVIDKFPISRPNLTFSTLTVSNMSPEDSSIYLCSVERTLNTEAFFGQGTRLTVV.

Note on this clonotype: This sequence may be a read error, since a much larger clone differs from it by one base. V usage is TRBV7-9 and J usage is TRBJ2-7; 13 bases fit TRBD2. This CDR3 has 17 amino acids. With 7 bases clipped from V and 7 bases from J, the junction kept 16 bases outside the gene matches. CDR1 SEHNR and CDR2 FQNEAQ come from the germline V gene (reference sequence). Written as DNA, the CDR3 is TGTGCCAGCACCCGGGGGACTAGCGGGATCTCCTACAATGAGCAGTACTTC. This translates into CASTRGTSGISYNEQYF.

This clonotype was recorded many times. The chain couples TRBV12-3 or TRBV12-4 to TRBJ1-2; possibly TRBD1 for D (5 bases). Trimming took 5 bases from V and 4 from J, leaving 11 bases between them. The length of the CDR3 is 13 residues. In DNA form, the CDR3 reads TGTGCCAGCAGTCCGGGGGGAACCTATGGCTACACCTTC. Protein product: CASSPGGTYGYTF.

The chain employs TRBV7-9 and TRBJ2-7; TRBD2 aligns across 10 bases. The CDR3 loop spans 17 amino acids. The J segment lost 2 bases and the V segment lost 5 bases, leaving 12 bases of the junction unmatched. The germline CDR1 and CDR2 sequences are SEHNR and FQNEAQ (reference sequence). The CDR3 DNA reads TGTGCCAGCAGCGCCGCGATCGTTAGCGGGAGGCCCTACGAGCAGTACTTC. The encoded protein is CASSAAIVSGRPYEQYF.

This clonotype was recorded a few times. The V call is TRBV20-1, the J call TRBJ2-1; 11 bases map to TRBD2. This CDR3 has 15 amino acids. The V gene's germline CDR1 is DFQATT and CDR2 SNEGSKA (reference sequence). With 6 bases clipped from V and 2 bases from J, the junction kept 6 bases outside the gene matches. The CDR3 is CSAAIAGGPYNEQFF. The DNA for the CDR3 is TGCAGTGCGGCCATAGCGGGGGGGCCCTACAATGAGCAGTTCTTC.

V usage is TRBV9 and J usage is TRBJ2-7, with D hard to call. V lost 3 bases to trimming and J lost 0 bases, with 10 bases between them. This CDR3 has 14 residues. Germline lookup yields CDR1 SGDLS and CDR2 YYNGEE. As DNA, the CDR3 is TGTGCCAGCAGCGCGTCCCCCAGCTCCTACGAGCAGTACTTC. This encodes CASSASPSSYEQYF.

The CDR3 coding sequence is TGTGCCAGCAGATTTGGGGAGTTCGACAATGAGCAGTACTTC. This codes for CASRFGEFDNEQYF. This chain connects TRBV27 to TRBJ2-1; possibly TRBD2 for D (5 bases). The end of the DNA aligns better with TRBJ2-7, so the J call may be wrong. Germline V gives CDR1 MNHEY, CDR2 SMNVEV (reference sequence). The CDR3 runs 14 residues.

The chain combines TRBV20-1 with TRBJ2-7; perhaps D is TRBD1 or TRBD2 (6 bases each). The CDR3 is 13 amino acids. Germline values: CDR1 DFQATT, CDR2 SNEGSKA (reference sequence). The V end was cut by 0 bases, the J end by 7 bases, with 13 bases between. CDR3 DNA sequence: TGCAGTGCTAGAGATCGTAAGGGGGGAGAGCAGTACTTC. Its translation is CSARDRKGGEQYF.

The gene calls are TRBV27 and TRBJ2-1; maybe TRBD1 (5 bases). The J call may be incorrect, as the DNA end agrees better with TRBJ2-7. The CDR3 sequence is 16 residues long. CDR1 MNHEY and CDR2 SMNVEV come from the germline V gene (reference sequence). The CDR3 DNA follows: TGTGCCAGCAGTCCAACCGACAGATTCTCCTACAATGAGCAGTACTTC. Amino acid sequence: CASSPTDRFSYNEQYF.

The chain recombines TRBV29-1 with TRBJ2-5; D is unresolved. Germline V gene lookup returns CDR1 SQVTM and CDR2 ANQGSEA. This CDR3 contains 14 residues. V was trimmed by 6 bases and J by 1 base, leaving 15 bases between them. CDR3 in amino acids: CSVLGSEVQETQYF. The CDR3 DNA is TGCAGCGTCCTAGGATCCGAGGTCCAAGAGACCCAGTACTTC.

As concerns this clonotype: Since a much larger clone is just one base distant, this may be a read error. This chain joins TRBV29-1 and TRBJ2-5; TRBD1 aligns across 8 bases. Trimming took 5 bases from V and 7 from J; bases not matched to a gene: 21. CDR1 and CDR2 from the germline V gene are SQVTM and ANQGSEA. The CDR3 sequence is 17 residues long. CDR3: CSVITDRGVGYEGTQYF. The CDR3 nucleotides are TGCAGCGTTATAACCGACAGGGGCGTGGGGTATGAGGGGACCCAGTACTTC.

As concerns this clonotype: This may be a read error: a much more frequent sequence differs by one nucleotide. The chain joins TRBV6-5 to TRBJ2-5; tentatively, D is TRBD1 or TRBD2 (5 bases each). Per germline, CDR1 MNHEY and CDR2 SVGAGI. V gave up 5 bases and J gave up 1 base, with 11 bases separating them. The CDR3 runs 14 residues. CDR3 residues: CASSTPGTQETQYF. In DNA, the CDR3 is TGTGCCAGCAGTACCCCCGGGACCCAAGAGACCCAGTACTTC.

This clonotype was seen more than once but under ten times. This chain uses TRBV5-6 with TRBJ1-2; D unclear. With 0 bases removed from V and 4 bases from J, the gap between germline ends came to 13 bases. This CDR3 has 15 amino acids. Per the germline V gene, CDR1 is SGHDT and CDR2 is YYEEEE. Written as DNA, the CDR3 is TGTGCCAGCAGCTTGGCTGGACGGAGTTCCTATGGCTACACCTTC. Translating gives CASSLAGRSSYGYTF.

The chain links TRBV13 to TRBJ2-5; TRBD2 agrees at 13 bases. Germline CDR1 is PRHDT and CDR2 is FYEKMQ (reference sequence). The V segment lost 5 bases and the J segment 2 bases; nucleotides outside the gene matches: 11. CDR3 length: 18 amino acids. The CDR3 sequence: CASSPRTSGGSNQETQYF. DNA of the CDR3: TGTGCCAGCAGCCCTAGGACTAGCGGGGGATCGAATCAAGAGACCCAGTACTTC.

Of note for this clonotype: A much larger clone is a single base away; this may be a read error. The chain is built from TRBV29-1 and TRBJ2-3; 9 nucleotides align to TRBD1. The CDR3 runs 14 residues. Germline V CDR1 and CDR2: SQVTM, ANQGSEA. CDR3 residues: CSVEGDRETDAQYF. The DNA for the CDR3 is TGCAGCGTTGAAGGGGACAGGGAAACAGATGCGCAGTATTTT.

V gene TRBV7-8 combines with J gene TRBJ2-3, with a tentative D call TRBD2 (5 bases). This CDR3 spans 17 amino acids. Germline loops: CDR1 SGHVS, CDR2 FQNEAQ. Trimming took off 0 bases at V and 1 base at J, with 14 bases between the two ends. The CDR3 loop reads CASSLALLAPRTDTQYF. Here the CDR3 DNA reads TGTGCCAGCAGCTTAGCGCTGCTAGCCCCCCGCACAGATACGCAGTATTTT.

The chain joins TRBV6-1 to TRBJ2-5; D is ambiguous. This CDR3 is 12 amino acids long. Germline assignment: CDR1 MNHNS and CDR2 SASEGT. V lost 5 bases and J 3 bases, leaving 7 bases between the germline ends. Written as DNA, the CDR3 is TGTGCCAGCAGTCCAGCGAAAGAGACCCAGTACTTC. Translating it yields CASSPAKETQYF.

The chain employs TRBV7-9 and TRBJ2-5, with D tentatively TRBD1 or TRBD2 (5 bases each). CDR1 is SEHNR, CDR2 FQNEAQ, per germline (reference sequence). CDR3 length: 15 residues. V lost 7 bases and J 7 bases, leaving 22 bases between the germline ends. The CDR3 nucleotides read TGTGCCAGCAACAAAACGGGGCCTTTGATGGGGACCCAGTACTTC. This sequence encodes CASNKTGPLMGTQYF.

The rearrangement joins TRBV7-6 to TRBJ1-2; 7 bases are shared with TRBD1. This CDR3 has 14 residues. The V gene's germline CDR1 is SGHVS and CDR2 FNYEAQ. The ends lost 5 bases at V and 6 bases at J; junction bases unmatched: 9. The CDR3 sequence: CASSRTGQENGYTF. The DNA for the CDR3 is TGTGCCAGCAGCCGCACCGGACAGGAAAATGGCTACACCTTC.